These 2 T cell receptor beta chains came from one sample sequenced in a study of OX40 agonist ivuxolimab in advanced cancers. Sequencing was performed with immunoSEQ multiplex PCR; in TCRdb, only in-frame clones are kept and a portion is missing. This table holds around 77,000 clones, more than 80% found once. The sample was CD4+ or CD8+ T cells sorted from blood, taken in a trial of the OX40 agonist ivuxolimab. The source is an adult with an advanced solid tumor such as melanoma, head and neck, liver or kidney cancer.

The rearrangement links TRBV9 to TRBJ2-1; 12 positions match TRBD2. The CDR3 covers 20 residues. CDR1 is SGDLS, CDR2 YYNGEE, per germline. J gave up 6 bases and V 0 bases, and 16 bases lay outside the gene matches. The CDR3, as DNA: TGTGCCAGCAGCGTAGACGGCCACTCTAGCGGGAGGGCCCTACGCAATGAGCAGTTCTTC. Amino acid sequence: CASSVDGHSSGRALRNEQFF.

This rearrangement joins TRBV7-9 to TRBJ1-2, with 11 bases lining up with TRBD1. The CDR3 runs to 16 residues. With V trimmed by 5 bases and J by 2 bases, 7 bases remained unmatched. Germline loops: CDR1 SEHNR, CDR2 FQNEAQ (reference sequence). The CDR3 DNA reads TGTGCCAGCAGCCTTGCCGGGACAGGGGGGAACTATGGCTACACCTTC. Translated: CASSLAGTGGNYGYTF.